Here is one TCR beta chain with its context. Its antigen is unknown. This specimen belongs to a study of T cell responses to AZD1222 COVID-19 vaccine. Study-wide results and caveats: When two AZD1222 doses had been given, Spike-specific TCR breadth and depth rose. Unmutated variant regions are reportedly targeted by nearly half of spike-specific TCRs. Samples come after the peak T cell response, not at day 14.

Data came from immunoSEQ multiplex PCR; TCRdb stores just in-frame clones and leaves some out. The repertoire holds more than 150,000 clones, around nine tenths seen once, with about 1.6% in the top ten. Germline-derived CDR1 and CDR2 are MGHRA and YSYEKL. The CDR3 runs 16 residues. The germline V and J ends were trimmed by 1 base and 7 bases, with 19 bases remaining between them. Material: peripheral blood, obtained on day 0 of AZD1222 vaccination. The genes are TRBV4-1 and TRBJ2-5; D call uncertain. This clonotype was sampled from an adult in good health. The CDR3 region is CASSQAVSGPVGTQYF. The CDR3 DNA reads TGCGCCAGCAGCCAAGCGGTGTCGGGTCCAGTGGGGACCCAGTACTTC.